This TCR beta chain was identified in a study of cytomegalovirus exposure and HLA in healthy donors. Trimming cost V 2 bases and J 5 bases; bases outside gene matches: 3. Germline V gene sequence: CDR1 MDHEN, CDR2 SYDVKM. The CDR3 runs to 15 residues. It was with 60 Vbeta and 13 Jbeta primers that the PCR ran. Here immunoSEQ multiplex PCR was the method, and the copy in TCRdb shows in-frame clones only, minus some. The table lists about 200,000 clones, 87% of them singletons. As regards this clone: At the DNA level, this CDR3 is encoded by other sequences in the same sample as well.

J is TRBJ2-1 and V is TRBV28; TRBD2 matches at 10 bases. What was sequenced was PBMCs. The receptor's source is a man aged 25 to 45 in good health and CMV-seronegative. The CDR3: CASSLRTSGNNEQFF. DNA of the CDR3: TGTGCCAGCAGTTTAAGGACTAGCGGAAACAATGAGCAGTTCTTC.